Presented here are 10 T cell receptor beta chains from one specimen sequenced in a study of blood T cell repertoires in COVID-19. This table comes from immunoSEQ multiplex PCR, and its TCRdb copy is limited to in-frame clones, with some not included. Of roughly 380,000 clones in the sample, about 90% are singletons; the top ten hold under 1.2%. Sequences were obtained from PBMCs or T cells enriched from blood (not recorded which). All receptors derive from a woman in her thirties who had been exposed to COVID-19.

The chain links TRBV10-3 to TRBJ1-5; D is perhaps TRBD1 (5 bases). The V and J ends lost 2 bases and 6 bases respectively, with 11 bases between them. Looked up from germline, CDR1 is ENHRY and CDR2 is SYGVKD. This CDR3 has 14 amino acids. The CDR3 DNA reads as TGTGCCATCAGTGAGGGCAGGGAAGGTCAGCCCCAGCATTTT. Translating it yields CAISEGREGQPQHF.

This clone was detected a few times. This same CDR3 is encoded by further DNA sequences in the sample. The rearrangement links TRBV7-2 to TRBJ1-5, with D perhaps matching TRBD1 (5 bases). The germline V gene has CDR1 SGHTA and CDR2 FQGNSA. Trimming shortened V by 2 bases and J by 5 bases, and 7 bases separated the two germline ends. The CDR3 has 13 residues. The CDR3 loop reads CASSLRGDQPQHF. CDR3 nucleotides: TGTGCCAGCAGCTTACGGGGGGATCAGCCCCAGCATTTT.

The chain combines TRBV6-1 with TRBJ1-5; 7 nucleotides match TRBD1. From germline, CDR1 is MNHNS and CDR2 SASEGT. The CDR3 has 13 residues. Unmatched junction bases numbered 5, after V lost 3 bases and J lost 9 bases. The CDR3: CASSDSQGVPQHF. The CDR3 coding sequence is TGTGCCAGCAGTGATTCGCAGGGGGTGCCCCAGCATTTT.

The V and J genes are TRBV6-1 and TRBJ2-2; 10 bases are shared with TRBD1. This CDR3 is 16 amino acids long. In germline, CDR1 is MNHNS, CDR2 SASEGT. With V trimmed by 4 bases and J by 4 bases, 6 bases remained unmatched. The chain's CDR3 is CASSASTGGSTGELFF. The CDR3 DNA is TGTGCCAGCAGTGCGTCGACAGGGGGCAGCACCGGGGAGCTGTTTTTT.

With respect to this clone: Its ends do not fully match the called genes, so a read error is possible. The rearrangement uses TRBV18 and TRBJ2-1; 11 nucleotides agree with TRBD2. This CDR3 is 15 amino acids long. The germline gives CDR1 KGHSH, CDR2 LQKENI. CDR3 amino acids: CASSPVTSGIGESVF. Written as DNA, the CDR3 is TGTGCCAGCTCACCCGTGACTAGCGGGATAGGGGAATCGGTCTTC. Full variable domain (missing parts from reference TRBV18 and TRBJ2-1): NAGVMQNPRHLVRRRGQEARLRCSPMKGHSHVYWYRQLPEEGLKFMVYLQKENIIDESGMPKERFSAEFPKEGPSILRIQQVVRGDSAAYFCASSPVTSGIGESVFGPGTRLTVL.

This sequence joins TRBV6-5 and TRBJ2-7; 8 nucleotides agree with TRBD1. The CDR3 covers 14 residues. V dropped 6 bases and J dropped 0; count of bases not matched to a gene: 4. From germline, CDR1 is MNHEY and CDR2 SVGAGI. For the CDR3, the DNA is TGTGCCAGCAGCCGCGGACAGGGCTCCTACGAGCAGTACTTC. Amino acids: CASSRGQGSYEQYF.

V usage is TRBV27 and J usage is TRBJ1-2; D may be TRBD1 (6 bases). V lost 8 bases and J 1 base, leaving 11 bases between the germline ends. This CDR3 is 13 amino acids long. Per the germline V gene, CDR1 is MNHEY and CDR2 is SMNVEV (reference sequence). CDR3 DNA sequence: TGTGCCAGCCTCGACAGGAATAACTATGGCTACACCTTC. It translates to CASLDRNNYGYTF.

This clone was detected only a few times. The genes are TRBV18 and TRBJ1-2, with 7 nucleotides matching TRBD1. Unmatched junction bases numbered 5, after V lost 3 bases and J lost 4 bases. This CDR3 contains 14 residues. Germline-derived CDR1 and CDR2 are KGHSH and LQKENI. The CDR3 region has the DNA TGTGCCAGCTCACCCGACGGGACAGCCTATGGCTACACCTTC. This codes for CASSPDGTAYGYTF.

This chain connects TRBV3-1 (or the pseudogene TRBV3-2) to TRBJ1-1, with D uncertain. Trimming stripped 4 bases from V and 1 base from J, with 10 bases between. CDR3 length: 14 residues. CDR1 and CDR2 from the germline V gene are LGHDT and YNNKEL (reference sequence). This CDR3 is CASSLQYGNTEAFF. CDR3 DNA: TGTGCCAGCAGCCTACAGTATGGGAACACTGAAGCTTTCTTT.

The CDR3 spells CAWSHETGQSAGRTFF. DNA of the CDR3: TGTGCCTGGAGTCATGAAACCGGACAGTCGGCAGGGAGAACTTTCTTT. The chain uses TRBV30 and TRBJ1-1, with D perhaps matching TRBD1 (6 bases). The V end lost 2 bases, the J end lost 12 bases, and 28 bases lay between the germline ends. CDR1 and CDR2 (germline): GTSNPN, SVGIG (reference sequence). The CDR3 length is 16 residues. The full variable domain, completed using reference TRBV30 and TRBJ1-1, is SQTIHQWPATLVQPVGSPLSLECTVEGTSNPNLYWYRQAAGRGLQLLFYSVGIGQISSEVPQNLSASRPQDRQFILSSKKLLLSDSGFYLCAWSHETGQSAGRTFFGQGTRLTVV.